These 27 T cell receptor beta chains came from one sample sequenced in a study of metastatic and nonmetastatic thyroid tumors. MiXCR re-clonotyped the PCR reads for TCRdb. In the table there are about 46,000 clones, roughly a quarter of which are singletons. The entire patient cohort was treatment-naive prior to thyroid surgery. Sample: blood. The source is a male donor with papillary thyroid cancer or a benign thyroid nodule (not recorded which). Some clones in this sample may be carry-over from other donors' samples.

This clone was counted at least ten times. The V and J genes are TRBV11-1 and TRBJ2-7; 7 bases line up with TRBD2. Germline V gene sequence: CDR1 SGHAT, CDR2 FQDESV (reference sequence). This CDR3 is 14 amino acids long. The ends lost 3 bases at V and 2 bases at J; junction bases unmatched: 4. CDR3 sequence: CASSFSGGPYEQYF. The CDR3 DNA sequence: TGTGCCAGCAGCTTTTCGGGAGGCCCCTACGAGCAGTACTTC.

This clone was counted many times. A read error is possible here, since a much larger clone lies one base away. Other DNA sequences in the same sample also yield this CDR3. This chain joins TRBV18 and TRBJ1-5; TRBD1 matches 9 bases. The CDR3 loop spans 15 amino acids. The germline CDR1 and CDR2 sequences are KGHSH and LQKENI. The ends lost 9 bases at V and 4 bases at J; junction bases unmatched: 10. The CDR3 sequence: CASSSLGQGNQPQHF. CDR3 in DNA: TGTGCCAGTTCATCCCTTGGACAGGGGAATCAGCCCCAGCATTTT.

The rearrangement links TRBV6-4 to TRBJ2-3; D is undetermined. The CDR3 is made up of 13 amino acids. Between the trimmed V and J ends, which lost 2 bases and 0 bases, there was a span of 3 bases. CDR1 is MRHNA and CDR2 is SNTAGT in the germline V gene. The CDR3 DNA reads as TGTGCCAGCAGTGACGACAGCACAGATACGCAGTATTTT. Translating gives CASSDDSTDTQYF.

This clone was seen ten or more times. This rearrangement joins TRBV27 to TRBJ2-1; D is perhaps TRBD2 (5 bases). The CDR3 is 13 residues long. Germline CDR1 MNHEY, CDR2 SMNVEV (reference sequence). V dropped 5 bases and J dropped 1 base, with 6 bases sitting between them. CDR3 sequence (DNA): TGTGCCAGCAGTGGGAGTTCCTACAATGAGCAGTTCTTC. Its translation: CASSGSSYNEQFF.

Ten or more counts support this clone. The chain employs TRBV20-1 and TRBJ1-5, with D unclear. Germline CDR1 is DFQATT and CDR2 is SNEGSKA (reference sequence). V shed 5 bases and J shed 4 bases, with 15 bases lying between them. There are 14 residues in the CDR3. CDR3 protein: CSASAGRGNQPQHF. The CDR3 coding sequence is TGCAGTGCTTCGGCCGGACGAGGTAATCAGCCCCAGCATTTT.

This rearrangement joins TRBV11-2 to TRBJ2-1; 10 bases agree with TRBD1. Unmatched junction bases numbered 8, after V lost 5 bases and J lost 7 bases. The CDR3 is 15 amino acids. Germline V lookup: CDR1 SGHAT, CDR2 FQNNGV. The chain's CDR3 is CASSPDRGQGNEQFF. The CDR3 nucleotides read TGTGCCAGCAGCCCAGACAGGGGGCAAGGGAATGAGCAGTTCTTC.

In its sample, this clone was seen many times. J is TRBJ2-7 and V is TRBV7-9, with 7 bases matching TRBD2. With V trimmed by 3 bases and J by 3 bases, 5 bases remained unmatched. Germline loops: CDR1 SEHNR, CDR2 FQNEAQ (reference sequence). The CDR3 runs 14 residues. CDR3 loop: CASSLGGTIYEQYF. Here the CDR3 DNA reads TGTGCCAGCAGCTTGGGGGGGACGATCTACGAGCAGTACTTC.

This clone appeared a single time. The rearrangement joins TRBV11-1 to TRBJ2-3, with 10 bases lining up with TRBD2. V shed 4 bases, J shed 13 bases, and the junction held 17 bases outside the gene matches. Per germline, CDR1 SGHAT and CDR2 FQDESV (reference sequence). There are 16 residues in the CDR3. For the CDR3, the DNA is TGTGCCAGCAGCTCTCCTTTGGGGACTAGCGTCGTAACAGAGTATTTT. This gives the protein CASSSPLGTSVVTEYF.

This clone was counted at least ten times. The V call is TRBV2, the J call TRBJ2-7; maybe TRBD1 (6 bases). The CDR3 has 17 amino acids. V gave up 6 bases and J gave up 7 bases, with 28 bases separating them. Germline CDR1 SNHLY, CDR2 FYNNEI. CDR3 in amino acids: CASRGGIGSEPDGEQYF. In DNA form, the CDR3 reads TGTGCCAGCAGAGGGGGTATAGGGTCGGAGCCAGACGGGGAGCAGTACTTC.

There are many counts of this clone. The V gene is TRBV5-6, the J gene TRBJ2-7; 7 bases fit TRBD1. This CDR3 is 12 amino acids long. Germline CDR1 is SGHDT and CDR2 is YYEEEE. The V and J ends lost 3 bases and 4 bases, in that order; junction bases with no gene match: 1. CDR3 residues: CASSSGGYEQYF. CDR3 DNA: TGTGCCAGCAGCTCAGGGGGATACGAGCAGTACTTC.

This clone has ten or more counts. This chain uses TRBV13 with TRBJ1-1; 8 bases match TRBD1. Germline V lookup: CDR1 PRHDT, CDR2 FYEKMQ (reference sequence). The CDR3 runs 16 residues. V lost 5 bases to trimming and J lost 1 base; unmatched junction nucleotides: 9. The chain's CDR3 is CASSTEPGTGNTEAFF. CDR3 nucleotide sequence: TGTGCCAGCAGCACTGAGCCCGGGACAGGGAACACTGAAGCTTTCTTT. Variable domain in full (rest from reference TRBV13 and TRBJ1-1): AAGVIQSPRHLIKEKRETATLKCYPIPRHDTVYWYQQGPGQDPQFLISFYEKMQSDKGSIPDRFSAQQFSDYHSELNMSSLELGDSALYFCASSTEPGTGNTEAFFGQGTRLTVV.

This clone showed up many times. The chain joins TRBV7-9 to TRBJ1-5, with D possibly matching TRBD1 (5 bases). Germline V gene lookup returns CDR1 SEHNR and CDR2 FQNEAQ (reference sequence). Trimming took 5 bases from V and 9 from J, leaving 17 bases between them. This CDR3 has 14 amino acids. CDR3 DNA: TGTGCCAGCAGCCCCGAAATGGGGCCGGGGCCCCAGCATTTT. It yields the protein CASSPEMGPGPQHF.

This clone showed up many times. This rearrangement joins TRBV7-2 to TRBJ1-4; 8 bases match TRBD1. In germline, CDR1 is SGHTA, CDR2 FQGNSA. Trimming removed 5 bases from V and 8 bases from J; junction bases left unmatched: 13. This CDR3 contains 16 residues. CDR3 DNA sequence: TGTGCCAGCAGCCTGGGAGACAGGGGTGGAAGCGAAAAACTGTTTTTT. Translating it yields CASSLGDRGGSEKLFF.

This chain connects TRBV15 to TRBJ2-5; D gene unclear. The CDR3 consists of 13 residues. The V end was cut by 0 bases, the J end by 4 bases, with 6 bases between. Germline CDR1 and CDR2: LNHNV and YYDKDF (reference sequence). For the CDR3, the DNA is TGTGCCACCAGCAGAGAAGGGCCAGAGACCCAGTACTTC. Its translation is CATSREGPETQYF.

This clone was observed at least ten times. CDR3 bases: TGCGCCAGCAGCTTGGGAGACAGATCCTACATCTATGAGCAGTTCTTC. Translating it yields CASSLGDRSYIYEQFF. This sequence joins TRBV5-1 and TRBJ2-1; D possibly corresponds to TRBD1 (5 bases). CDR1 and CDR2 from the germline V gene are SGHRS and YFSETQ. V shed 0 bases and J shed 8 bases, with 18 bases lying between them. The CDR3 has 16 amino acids.

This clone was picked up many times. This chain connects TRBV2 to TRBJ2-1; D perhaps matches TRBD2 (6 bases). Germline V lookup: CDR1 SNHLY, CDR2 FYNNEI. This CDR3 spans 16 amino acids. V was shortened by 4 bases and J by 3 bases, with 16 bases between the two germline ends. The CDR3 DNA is TGTGCCAGCAGTGCGAGATTAGCGGTCCGCTACAATGAGCAGTTCTTC. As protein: CASSARLAVRYNEQFF.

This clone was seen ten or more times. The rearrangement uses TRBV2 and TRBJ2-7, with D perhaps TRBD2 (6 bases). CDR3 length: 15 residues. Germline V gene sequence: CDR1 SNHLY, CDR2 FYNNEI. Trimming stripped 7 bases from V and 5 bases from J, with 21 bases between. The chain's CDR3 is CASTPYAAGSNEQYF. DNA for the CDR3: TGTGCCAGCACCCCATACGCTGCGGGGTCCAACGAGCAGTACTTC. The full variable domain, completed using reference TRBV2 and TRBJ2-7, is EPEVTQTPSHQVTQMGQEVILRCVPISNHLYFYWYRQILGQKVEFLVSFYNNEISEKSEIFDDQFSVERPDGSNFTLKIRSTKLEDSAMYFCASTPYAAGSNEQYFGPGTRLTVT.

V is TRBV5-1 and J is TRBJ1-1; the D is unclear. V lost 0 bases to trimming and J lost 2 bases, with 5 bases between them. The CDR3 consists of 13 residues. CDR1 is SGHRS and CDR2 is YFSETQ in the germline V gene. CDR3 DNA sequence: TGCGCCAGCAGCTTGGGCTCTAACACTGAAGCTTTCTTT. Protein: CASSLGSNTEAFF.

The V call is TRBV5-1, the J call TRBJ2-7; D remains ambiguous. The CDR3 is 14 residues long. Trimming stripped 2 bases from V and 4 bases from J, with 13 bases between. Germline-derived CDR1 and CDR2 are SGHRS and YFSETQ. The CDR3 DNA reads TGCGCCAGCAGCTTACATGGGCCATGGTACGAGCAGTACTTC. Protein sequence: CASSLHGPWYEQYF.

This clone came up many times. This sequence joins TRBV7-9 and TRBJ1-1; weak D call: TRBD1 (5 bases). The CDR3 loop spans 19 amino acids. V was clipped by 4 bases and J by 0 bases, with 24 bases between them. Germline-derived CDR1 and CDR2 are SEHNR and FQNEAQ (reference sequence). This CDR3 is CASSSRGGGRDPMNTEAFF. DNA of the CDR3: TGTGCCAGCAGCTCCCGCGGCGGGGGGAGAGACCCCATGAACACTGAAGCTTTCTTT.

CDR3 in DNA: TGTGCCAGCAGCATAGCGGGAGGGGCCTACGAGCAGTACGTC. It is translated as CASSIAGGAYEQYV. V and J are TRBV11-1 and TRBJ2-7; 11 positions match TRBD2. The CDR3 has 14 amino acids. Germline V CDR1 and CDR2: SGHAT, FQDESV (reference sequence).

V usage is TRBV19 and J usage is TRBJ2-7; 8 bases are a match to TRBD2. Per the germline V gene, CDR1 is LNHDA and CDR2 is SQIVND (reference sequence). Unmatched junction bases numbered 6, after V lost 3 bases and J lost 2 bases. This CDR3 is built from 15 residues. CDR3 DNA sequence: TGTGCCAGTAGTATCCGAACGGGAGGGCCCTACGAGCAGTACTTC. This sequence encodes CASSIRTGGPYEQYF.

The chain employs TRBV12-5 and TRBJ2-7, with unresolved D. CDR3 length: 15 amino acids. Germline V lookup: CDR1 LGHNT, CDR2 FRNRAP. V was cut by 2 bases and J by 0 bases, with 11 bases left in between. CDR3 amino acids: CASGLKCPSSYEQYV. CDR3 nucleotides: TGTGCTAGTGGTTTGAAGTGCCCAAGCTCCTACGAGCAGTACGTC.

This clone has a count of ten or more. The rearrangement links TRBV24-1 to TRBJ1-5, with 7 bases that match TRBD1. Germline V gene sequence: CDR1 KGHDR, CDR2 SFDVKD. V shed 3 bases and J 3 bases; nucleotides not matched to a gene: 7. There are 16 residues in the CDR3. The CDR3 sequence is CATSDHRTGFNQPQHF. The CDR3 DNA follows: TGTGCCACCAGTGATCACCGGACAGGCTTCAATCAGCCCCAGCATTTT.

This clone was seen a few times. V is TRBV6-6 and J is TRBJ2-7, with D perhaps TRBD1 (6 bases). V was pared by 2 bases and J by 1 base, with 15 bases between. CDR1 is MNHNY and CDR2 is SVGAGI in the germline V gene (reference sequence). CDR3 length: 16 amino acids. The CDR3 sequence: CASSYGGGDRSYEQYF. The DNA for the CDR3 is TGTGCCAGCAGTTACGGTGGTGGTGACAGGTCCTACGAGCAGTACTTC.

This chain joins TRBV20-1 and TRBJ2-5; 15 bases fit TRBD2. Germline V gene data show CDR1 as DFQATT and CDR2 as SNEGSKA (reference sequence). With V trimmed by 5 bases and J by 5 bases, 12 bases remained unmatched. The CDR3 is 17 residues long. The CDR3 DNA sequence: TGCAGTGCTCCCCCCCCGGGACTAGCGGGAGGAGGGGAGACCCAGTACTTC. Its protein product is CSAPPPGLAGGGETQYF.

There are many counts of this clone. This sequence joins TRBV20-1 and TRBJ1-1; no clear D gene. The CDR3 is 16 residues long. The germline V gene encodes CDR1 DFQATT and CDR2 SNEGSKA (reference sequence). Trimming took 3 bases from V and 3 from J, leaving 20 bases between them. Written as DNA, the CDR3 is TGCAGTGCTAGGGGTCGGGGTGGATCCCGGTACACTGAAGCTTTCTTT. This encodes CSARGRGGSRYTEAFF.